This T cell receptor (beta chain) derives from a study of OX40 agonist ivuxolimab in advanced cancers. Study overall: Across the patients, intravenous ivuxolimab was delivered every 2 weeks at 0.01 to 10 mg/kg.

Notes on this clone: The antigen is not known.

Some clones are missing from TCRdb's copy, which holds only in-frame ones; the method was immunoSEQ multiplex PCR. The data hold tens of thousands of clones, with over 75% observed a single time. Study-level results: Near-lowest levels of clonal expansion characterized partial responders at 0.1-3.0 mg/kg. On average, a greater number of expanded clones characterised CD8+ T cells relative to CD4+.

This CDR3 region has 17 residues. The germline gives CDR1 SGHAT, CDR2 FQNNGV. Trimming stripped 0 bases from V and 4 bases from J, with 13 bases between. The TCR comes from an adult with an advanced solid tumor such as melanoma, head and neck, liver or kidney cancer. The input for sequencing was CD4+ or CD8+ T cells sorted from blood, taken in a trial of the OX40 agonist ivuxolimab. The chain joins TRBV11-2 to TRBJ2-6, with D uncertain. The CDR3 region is CASSLEYLGSGANVLTF. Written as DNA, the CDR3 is TGTGCCAGCAGCTTAGAGTATCTGGGATCGGGGGCCAACGTCCTGACTTTC. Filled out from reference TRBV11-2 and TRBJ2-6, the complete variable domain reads EAGVAQSPRYKIIEKRQSVAFWCNPISGHATLYWYQQILGQGPKLLIQFQNNGVVDDSQLPKDRFSAERLKGVDSTLKIQPAKLEDSAVYLCASSLEYLGSGANVLTFGAGSRLTVL.